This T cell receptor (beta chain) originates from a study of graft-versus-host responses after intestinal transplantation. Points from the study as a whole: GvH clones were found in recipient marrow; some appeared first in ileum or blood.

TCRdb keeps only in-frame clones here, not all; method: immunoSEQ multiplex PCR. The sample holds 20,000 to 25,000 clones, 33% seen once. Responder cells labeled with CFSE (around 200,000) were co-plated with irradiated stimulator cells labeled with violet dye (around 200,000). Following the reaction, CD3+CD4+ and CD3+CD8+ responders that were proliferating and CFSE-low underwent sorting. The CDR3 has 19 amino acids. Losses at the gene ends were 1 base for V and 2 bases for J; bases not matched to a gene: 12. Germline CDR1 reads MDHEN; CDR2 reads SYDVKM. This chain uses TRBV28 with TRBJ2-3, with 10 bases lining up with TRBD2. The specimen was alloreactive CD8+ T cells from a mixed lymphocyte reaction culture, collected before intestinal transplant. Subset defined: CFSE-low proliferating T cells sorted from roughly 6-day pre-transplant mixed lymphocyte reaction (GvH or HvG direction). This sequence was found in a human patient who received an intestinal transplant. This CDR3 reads CASSLYIAGGSVPTDTQYF. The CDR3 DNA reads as TGTGCCAGCAGTTTATATATAGCGGGAGGCTCCGTTCCCACAGATACGCAGTATTTT.